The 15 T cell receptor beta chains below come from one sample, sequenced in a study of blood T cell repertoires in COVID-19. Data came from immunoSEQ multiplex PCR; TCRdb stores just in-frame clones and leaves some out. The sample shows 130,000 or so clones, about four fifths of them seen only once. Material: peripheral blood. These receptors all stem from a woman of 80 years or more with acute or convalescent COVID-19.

CDR3 region: CASSLQAPAPTSGNTIYF. The DNA of the CDR3 is TGTGCCAGCAGCTTACAAGCGCCAGCACCAACCTCTGGAAACACCATATATTTT. The rearrangement joins TRBV7-2 to TRBJ1-3; D uncertain. Germline V gives CDR1 SGHTA, CDR2 FQGNSA. The CDR3 length is 18 residues. The ends were cut back, 2 bases at V and 0 bases at J, with 17 bases in the middle.

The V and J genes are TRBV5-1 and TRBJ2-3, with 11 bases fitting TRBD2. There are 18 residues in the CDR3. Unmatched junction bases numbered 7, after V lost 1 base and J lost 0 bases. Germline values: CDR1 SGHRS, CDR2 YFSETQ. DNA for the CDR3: TGCGCCAGCAGCTTGCAGCTTGGGACTAGCGGTAGCACAGATACGCAGTATTTT. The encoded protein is CASSLQLGTSGSTDTQYF.

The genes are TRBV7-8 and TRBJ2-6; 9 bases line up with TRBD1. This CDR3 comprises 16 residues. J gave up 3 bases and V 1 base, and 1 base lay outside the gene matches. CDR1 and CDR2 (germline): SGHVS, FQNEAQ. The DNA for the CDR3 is TGTGCCAGCAGCTTAGGACAGGGGGGTGGGGCCAACGTCCTGACTTTC. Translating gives CASSLGQGGGANVLTF.

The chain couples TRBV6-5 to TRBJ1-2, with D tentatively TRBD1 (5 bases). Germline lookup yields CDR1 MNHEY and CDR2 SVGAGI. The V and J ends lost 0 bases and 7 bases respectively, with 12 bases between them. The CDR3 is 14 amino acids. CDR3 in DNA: TGTGCCAGCAGTTACTCCGGGGGAGCCGGTGGCTACACCTTC. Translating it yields CASSYSGGAGGYTF.

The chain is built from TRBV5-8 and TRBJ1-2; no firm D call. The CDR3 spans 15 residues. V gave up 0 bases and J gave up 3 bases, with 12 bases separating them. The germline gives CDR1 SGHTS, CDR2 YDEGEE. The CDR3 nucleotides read TGTGCCAGCAGCTTGGATAGAGCCACCCACTATGGCTACACCTTC. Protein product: CASSLDRATHYGYTF. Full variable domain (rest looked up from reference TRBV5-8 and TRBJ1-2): EAGVTQSPTHLIKTRGQQATLRCSPISGHTSVYWYQQALGLGLQFLLWYDEGEERNRGNFPPRFSGRQFPNYSSELNVNALELEDSALYLCASSLDRATHYGYTFGSGTRLTVV.

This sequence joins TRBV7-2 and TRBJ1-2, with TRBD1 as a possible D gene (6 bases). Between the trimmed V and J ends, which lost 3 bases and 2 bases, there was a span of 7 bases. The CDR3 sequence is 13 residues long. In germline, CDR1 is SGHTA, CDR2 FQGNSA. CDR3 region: CASSFGQNYGYTF. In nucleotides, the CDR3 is TGTGCCAGCAGCTTTGGACAGAACTATGGCTACACCTTC.

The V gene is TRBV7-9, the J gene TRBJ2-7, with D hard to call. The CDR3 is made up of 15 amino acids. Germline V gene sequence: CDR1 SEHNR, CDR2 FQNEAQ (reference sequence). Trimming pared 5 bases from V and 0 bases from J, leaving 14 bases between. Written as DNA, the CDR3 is TGTGCCAGCAGCCCGTGGGTCGGGTCCTCCTACGAGCAGTACTTC. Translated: CASSPWVGSSYEQYF.

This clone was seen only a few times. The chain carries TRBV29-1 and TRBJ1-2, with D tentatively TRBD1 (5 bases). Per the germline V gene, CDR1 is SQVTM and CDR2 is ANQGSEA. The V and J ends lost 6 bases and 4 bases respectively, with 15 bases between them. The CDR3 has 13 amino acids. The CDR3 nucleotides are TGCAGCGTGGGCTCAGGGATGGGCTATGGCTACACCTTC. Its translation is CSVGSGMGYGYTF.

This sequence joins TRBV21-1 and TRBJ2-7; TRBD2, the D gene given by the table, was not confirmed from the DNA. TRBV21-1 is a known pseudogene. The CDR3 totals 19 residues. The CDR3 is CASSSKLGREQEQNYEQYF. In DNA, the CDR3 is TGTGCCAGCAGCAGCAAGCTGGGGCGGGAGCAGGAGCAGAACTACGAGCAGTACTTC.

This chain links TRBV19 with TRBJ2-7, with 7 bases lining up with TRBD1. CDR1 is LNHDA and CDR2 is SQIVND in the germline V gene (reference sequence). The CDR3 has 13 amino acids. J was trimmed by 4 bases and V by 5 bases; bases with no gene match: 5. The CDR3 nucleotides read TGTGCCAGTAGTTACGGCAGGGGGTACGAGCAGTACTTC. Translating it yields CASSYGRGYEQYF. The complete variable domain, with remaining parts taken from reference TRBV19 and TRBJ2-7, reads DGGITQSPKYLFRKEGQNVTLSCEQNLNHDAMYWYRQDPGQGLRLIYYSQIVNDFQKGDIAEGYSVSREKKESFPLTVTSAQKNPTAFYLCASSYGRGYEQYFGPGTRLTVT.

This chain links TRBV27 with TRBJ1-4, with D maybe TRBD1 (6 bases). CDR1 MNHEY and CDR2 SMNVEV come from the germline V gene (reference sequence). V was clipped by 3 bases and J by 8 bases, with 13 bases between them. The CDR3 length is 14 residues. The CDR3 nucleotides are TGTGCCAGCAGTTTCAAACGTCAGGGGGAAAAACTGTTTTTT. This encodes CASSFKRQGEKLFF.

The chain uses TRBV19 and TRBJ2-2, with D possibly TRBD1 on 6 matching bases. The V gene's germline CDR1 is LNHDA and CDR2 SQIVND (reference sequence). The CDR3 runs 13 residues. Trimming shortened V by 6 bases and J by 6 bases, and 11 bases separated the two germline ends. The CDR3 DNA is TGTGCCAGTAGGTTACAGGGCTCCGGGGAGCTGTTTTTT. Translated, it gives CASRLQGSGELFF. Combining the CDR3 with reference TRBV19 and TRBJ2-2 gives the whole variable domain DGGITQSPKYLFRKEGQNVTLSCEQNLNHDAMYWYRQDPGQGLRLIYYSQIVNDFQKGDIAEGYSVSREKKESFPLTVTSAQKNPTAFYLCASRLQGSGELFFGEGSRLTVL.

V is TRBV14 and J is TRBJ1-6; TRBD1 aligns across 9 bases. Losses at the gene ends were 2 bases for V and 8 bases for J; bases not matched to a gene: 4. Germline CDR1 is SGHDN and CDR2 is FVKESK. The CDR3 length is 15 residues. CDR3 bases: TGTGCCAGCAGCCAATTCGACAGGGGGTATTCACCCCTCCACTTT. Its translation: CASSQFDRGYSPLHF.

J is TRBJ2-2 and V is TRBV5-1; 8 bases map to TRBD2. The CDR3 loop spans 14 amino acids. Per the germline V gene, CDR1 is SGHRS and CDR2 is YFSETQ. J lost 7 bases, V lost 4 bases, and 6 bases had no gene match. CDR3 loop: CASSPRAGDGELFF. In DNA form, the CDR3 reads TGCGCCAGCAGCCCACGAGCGGGAGACGGGGAGCTGTTTTTT.

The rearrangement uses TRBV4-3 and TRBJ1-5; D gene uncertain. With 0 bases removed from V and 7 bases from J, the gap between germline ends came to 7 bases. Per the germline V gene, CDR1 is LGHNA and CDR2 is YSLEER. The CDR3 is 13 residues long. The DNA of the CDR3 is TGCGCCAGCAGCCAAGACCGCCGGCAGCCCCAGCATTTT. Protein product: CASSQDRRQPQHF.